Listed here is a single T cell receptor beta chain. These data originate in a study of technical replicates of blood from several donors. This table comes from immunoSEQ multiplex PCR, and its TCRdb copy is limited to in-frame clones, with some not included. The sample consists of 15,000 to 20,000 clones, around four fifths of them appearing once. CDR1 and CDR2 from the germline V gene are SGHRS and YFSETQ. The CDR3 has 14 amino acids. The V and J ends lost 4 bases and 3 bases respectively, with 10 bases between them. The TCR sequence derives from a human donor in good health. The chain uses TRBV5-1 and TRBJ1-4, with D unclear. The sequenced sample consisted of PBMCs. DNA for the CDR3: TGCGCCAGCAGCCCCGGAGGCCCTAATGAAAAACTGTTTTTT. As protein: CASSPGGPNEKLFF.